This T cell receptor beta chain was captured in a study of blood T cell repertoires in COVID-19. Study in general: COVID-19 samples, acute and convalescent, were from the United States, Italy and Spain. From T cells, B-cell-depleted T cells, or PBMCs came the material, which was cDNA or gDNA.

The CDR3 runs 19 residues. Germline lookup yields CDR1 SGHRS and CDR2 YFSETQ. Trimming removed 0 bases at V and 0 bases at J, with 21 bases between. In the source study's methods: Cell counts per sample came from amplifying reference gene primers. Profiling relied on immunoSEQ multiplex PCR, and the TCRdb table lists in-frame clones only, not all of them. That table supplies the V and J calls and clone size; D and trimming were determined from the DNA. Of some 180,000 clones in the sample, 65% to 85% were seen once. The Seattle patients, enrolled during active infection, were followed longitudinally. The gene calls are TRBV5-1 and TRBJ1-2; a possible D gene is TRBD1 (6 bases). The sample comprised peripheral blood. The TCR was taken from a middle-aged woman with COVID-19, enrolled during active disease. In DNA, the CDR3 is TGCGCCAGCAGCTTGGCCCCCGGGGGGCAATTGGACGCTAACTATGGCTACACCTTC. Protein: CASSLAPGGQLDANYGYTF.